These 22 T cell receptor beta chains originate from one sample sequenced in a study of control samples from healthy donors and cancer patients. Sequencing used immunoSEQ multiplex PCR; TCRdb keeps in-frame clones, though not all of them. Altogether nearly 35,000 clones are present, around 93% being singletons, with the ten largest covering 1.7%. The sequencing input was PBMCs. These receptors came from a middle-aged man with colorectal cancer.

The rearrangement uses TRBV19 and TRBJ1-2; D may be TRBD1 (5 bases). Germline loops: CDR1 LNHDA, CDR2 SQIVND (reference sequence). The CDR3 has 13 amino acids. Deletions cut 9 bases from V and 4 bases from J, with 15 bases between. The CDR3 sequence is CASWTGLGYGYTF. The DNA of the CDR3 is TGTGCCAGCTGGACGGGGCTCGGCTATGGCTACACCTTC.

This clone was recorded only once. V gene TRBV7-3 combines with J gene TRBJ2-1, with D possibly being TRBD2 (5 bases). Germline CDR1 reads SGHTA; CDR2 reads FQGTGA. The CDR3 is made up of 14 amino acids. V was pared by 4 bases and J by 5 bases, with 12 bases between. CDR3 in amino acids: CASSSTGINNEQFF. Here the CDR3 DNA reads TGTGCCAGCAGCTCAACCGGGATAAACAATGAGCAGTTCTTC.

The genes are TRBV15 and TRBJ1-2, with D perhaps TRBD1 (6 bases). This CDR3 contains 14 residues. Germline CDR1 LNHNV, CDR2 YYDKDF (reference sequence). The germline V and J ends were trimmed by 0 bases and 8 bases, with 13 bases remaining between them. CDR3 protein: CATSREVGAVGYTF. The CDR3 nucleotides read TGTGCCACCAGCAGAGAGGTGGGGGCGGTGGGCTACACCTTC.

The chain couples TRBV27 to TRBJ1-5; no reliable D call. Looked up from germline, CDR1 is MNHEY and CDR2 is SMNVEV (reference sequence). The germline V and J ends were trimmed by 5 bases and 0 bases, with 11 bases remaining between them. The CDR3 consists of 15 residues. This chain's CDR3 is CASSADGNSNQPQHF. The CDR3 bases are TGTGCCAGCAGTGCAGACGGTAATAGCAATCAGCCCCAGCATTTT.

V is TRBV11-2 and J is TRBJ1-6, with 9 bases lining up with TRBD1. V lost 2 bases and J lost 7; bases outside the gene matches: 3. CDR3 length: 15 amino acids. Germline V lookup: CDR1 SGHAT, CDR2 FQNNGV. CDR3 in DNA: TGTGCCAGCAGCTTACGGGACAGGGAGAATTCACCCCTCCACTTT. As protein: CASSLRDRENSPLHF. The full variable domain, in which reference TRBV11-2 and TRBJ1-6 provide the parts outside the CDR3, is EAGVAQSPRYKIIEKRQSVAFWCNPISGHATLYWYQQILGQGPKLLIQFQNNGVVDDSQLPKDRFSAERLKGVDSTLKIQPAKLEDSAVYLCASSLRDRENSPLHFGNGTRLTVT.

This sequence joins TRBV3-1 (or the pseudogene TRBV3-2) and TRBJ1-3; a weak D match, TRBD1 (6 bases). The CDR3 spans 16 residues. V dropped 4 bases and J dropped 4 bases, with 17 bases sitting between them. Germline V gene lookup returns CDR1 LGHDT and CDR2 YNNKEL (reference sequence). DNA for the CDR3: TGTGCCAGCAGCCCAGAGTCCGGGGGGCGAGGAAACACCATATATTTT. Translating it yields CASSPESGGRGNTIYF.

This clone occurred once. The chain is built from TRBV6-1 and TRBJ1-5; TRBD1 matches 12 bases. CDR1 is MNHNS and CDR2 is SASEGT in the germline V gene. This CDR3 comprises 18 residues. V shed 1 base and J 5 bases; nucleotides not matched to a gene: 9. In DNA, the CDR3 is TGTGCCAGCAGTGAAGGGGTACCGGGACAGGGGGCAGATCAGCCCCAGCATTTT. Amino acids: CASSEGVPGQGADQPQHF.

The V gene is TRBV5-1, the J gene TRBJ1-6, with 7 bases aligning to TRBD1. Trimming cost V 1 base and J 7 bases; bases outside gene matches: 2. The CDR3 is made up of 14 amino acids. Germline CDR1 reads SGHRS; CDR2 reads YFSETQ. The CDR3 reads CASSLTGANSPLHF. DNA for the CDR3: TGCGCCAGCAGCTTGACAGGGGCCAATTCACCCCTCCACTTT. The whole variable domain, filled in from reference TRBV5-1 and TRBJ1-6, reads KAGVTQTPRYLIKTRGQQVTLSCSPISGHRSVSWYQQTPGQGLQFLFEYFSETQRNKGNFPGRFSGRQFSNSRSEMNVSTLELGDSALYLCASSLTGANSPLHFGNGTRLTVT.

This clone is a singleton in its sample. The chain couples TRBV30 to TRBJ2-4; D not certain. The CDR3 is 13 residues long. CDR1 and CDR2 from the germline V gene are GTSNPN and SVGIG (reference sequence). The V gene lost 0 bases and the J gene lost 9 bases, with 12 bases spanning the gap. CDR3 in amino acids: CAWSVPPYGIQYF. CDR3 in DNA: TGTGCCTGGAGTGTGCCCCCGTACGGCATTCAGTACTTC.

The chain carries TRBV24-1 and TRBJ2-5; D could derive from TRBD1 or TRBD2 (6 bases each). Germline loops: CDR1 KGHDR, CDR2 SFDVKD. V shed 9 bases and J shed 4 bases, with 14 bases lying between them. The CDR3 covers 13 residues. The CDR3 bases are TGTGCCACCGGAGGGGGGAAGGGAGAGACCCAGTACTTC. The encoded protein is CATGGGKGETQYF.

V and J are TRBV24-1 and TRBJ2-2; possibly TRBD1 for D (6 bases). The CDR3 contains 16 residues. V was pared by 4 bases and J by 1 base, with 12 bases between. From germline, CDR1 is KGHDR and CDR2 SFDVKD. CDR3 sequence (DNA): TGTGCCACCAGTGACCGGGCGACAGGGAACACCGGGGAGCTGTTTTTT. As protein: CATSDRATGNTGELFF.

The gene calls are TRBV3-1 (or the pseudogene TRBV3-2) and TRBJ1-1; D gene uncertain. The CDR3 length is 15 residues. The V end was cut by 1 base, the J end by 4 bases, with 13 bases between. Germline V gene sequence: CDR1 LGHDT, CDR2 YNNKEL (reference sequence). The CDR3 sequence: CASSQGTGIGTEAFF. The CDR3 DNA sequence: TGTGCCAGCAGCCAAGGTACGGGTATTGGCACTGAAGCTTTCTTT.

This chain links TRBV29-1 with TRBJ2-7, with TRBD1 identical over 8 bases. V shed 6 bases, J shed 1 base, and the junction held 2 bases outside the gene matches. Germline V lookup: CDR1 SQVTM, CDR2 ANQGSEA. This CDR3 spans 12 amino acids. The CDR3 region is CSVRQGSYEQYF. For the CDR3, the DNA is TGCAGCGTGAGACAGGGGTCCTACGAGCAGTACTTC.

The chain links TRBV18 to TRBJ1-3; D not certain. CDR1 is KGHSH, CDR2 LQKENI, per germline. This CDR3 is built from 15 residues. V was pared by 3 bases and J by 3 bases, with 12 bases between. This CDR3 is CASSPQAGVGNTIYF. The CDR3 DNA reads as TGTGCCAGCTCACCTCAAGCCGGGGTTGGAAACACCATATATTTT.

In its sample, this clone was seen once. The CDR3 loop is CASRHDQGDQPQHF. In DNA, the CDR3 is TGTGCCAGCAGGCACGACCAGGGGGACCAGCCCCAGCATTTT. The genes are TRBV2 and TRBJ1-5; 7 bases line up with TRBD1. Trimming removed 6 bases from V and 7 bases from J; junction bases left unmatched: 9. The CDR3 has 14 residues. The germline V gene encodes CDR1 SNHLY and CDR2 FYNNEI.

This clone came up once. The chain is built from TRBV2 and TRBJ2-2; 7 bases map to TRBD1. Looked up from germline, CDR1 is SNHLY and CDR2 is FYNNEI. After removal of 6 bases from V and 2 bases from J, the junction contained 3 bases not matched to a gene. There are 14 residues in the CDR3. CDR3 protein: CASRGQVNTGELFF. In DNA, the CDR3 is TGTGCCAGCAGAGGACAGGTCAACACCGGGGAGCTGTTTTTT.

This clone was counted a single time. The rearrangement joins TRBV5-1 to TRBJ1-1; the match to TRBD1 covers 10 bases. The J segment lost 6 bases and the V segment lost 1 base, leaving 6 bases of the junction unmatched. The germline V gene encodes CDR1 SGHRS and CDR2 YFSETQ. This CDR3 has 15 amino acids. CDR3 coding DNA: TGCGCCAGCAGCTTGAGGACAGGGGGAGAAGCTGAAGCTTTCTTT. Translating it yields CASSLRTGGEAEAFF.

This clone was seen a single time. The V call is TRBV11-2, the J call TRBJ2-1, with TRBD2 as a possible D gene (6 bases). The V gene lost 5 bases and the J gene lost 6 bases, with 20 bases spanning the gap. The CDR3 is 16 residues long. Per germline, CDR1 SGHAT and CDR2 FQNNGV. DNA of the CDR3: TGTGCCAGCAGCGACCCGACTAGTTTGTCCCCCAATGAGCAGTTCTTC. Its translation is CASSDPTSLSPNEQFF.

Points on this clone: In the same sample, other DNA sequences code for this CDR3. This chain connects TRBV7-9 to TRBJ1-1; D is unresolved. This CDR3 contains 14 residues. Trimming removed 1 base from V and 4 bases from J, with 10 bases in between. Germline V gives CDR1 SEHNR, CDR2 FQNEAQ (reference sequence). The CDR3 sequence: CASSLGPGGTEAFF. The CDR3, as DNA: TGTGCCAGCAGCTTAGGACCGGGAGGCACTGAAGCTTTCTTT.

This clone was found once. CDR3 in amino acids: CASSLAPGLVQETQYF. In DNA, the CDR3 is TGTGCCAGCAGCTTAGCGCCTGGGCTGGTTCAAGAGACCCAGTACTTC. The rearrangement uses TRBV7-2 and TRBJ2-5; D remains unclear. This CDR3 region has 16 residues. CDR1 SGHTA and CDR2 FQGNSA come from the germline V gene. V shed 0 bases and J shed 2 bases, with 13 bases lying between them.

The table lists this clone with a count of one. The V call is TRBV5-1, the J call TRBJ1-4, with 7 bases lining up with TRBD1. The length of the CDR3 is 15 residues. Germline assignment: CDR1 SGHRS and CDR2 YFSETQ. V was clipped by 4 bases and J by 3 bases; unmatched bases: 6. CDR3 in DNA: TGCGCCAGCAGCGTCCTGACAGGGTCTAATGAAAAACTGTTTTTT. Amino acid sequence: CASSVLTGSNEKLFF.

This chain links TRBV5-6 with TRBJ1-2, with D hard to call. Germline loops: CDR1 SGHDT, CDR2 YYEEEE. The length of the CDR3 is 15 residues. Trimming cost V 2 bases and J 2 bases, with 13 bases left between them. CDR3 nucleotide sequence: TGTGCCAGCAGCTTATCCCCCAACTCAAACTATGGCTACACCTTC. Its translation: CASSLSPNSNYGYTF. Filled out from reference TRBV5-6 and TRBJ1-2, the complete variable domain reads DAGVTQSPTHLIKTRGQQVTLRCSPKSGHDTVSWYQQALGQGPQFIFQYYEEEERQRGNFPDRFSGHQFPNYSSELNVNALLLGDSALYLCASSLSPNSNYGYTFGSGTRLTVV.